The 27 T cell receptor beta chains below come from one sample, sequenced in a study of T cells in women clearing cervical HPV infection. Assay: immunoSEQ multiplex PCR; the TCRdb copy retains only in-frame clones and omits some. In total, the table holds tens of thousands of clones. The sample comprised blood buffy coat. These receptor sequences come from a woman between 18 and 70 years old with a cervical HPV16 infection that either progressed to CIN3+ or cleared (not recorded which).

Regarding this clone: Read coverage stops 3 residues before the CDR3 terminus; the germline J gene supplies the remainder. The V call is TRBV5-4, the J call TRBJ1-2; 8 bases are shared with TRBD1. CDR1 and CDR2 (germline): SGHNT, YYREEE (reference sequence). V shed 1 base, J shed 2 bases, and the junction held 1 base outside the gene matches. The CDR3 contains 14 residues. The CDR3 region is CASSLQGANYGYTF. CDR3 bases read: TGTGCCAGCAGCTTGCAGGGGGCGAACTATGGC.

Of note for this clone: The read ends 3 residues early relative to the CDR3; the germline J gene fills the gap. The V call is TRBV28, the J call TRBJ2-2, with 8 bases matching TRBD2. The ends lost 5 bases at V and 7 bases at J; junction bases unmatched: 6. Germline-derived CDR1 and CDR2 are MDHEN and SYDVKM. The length of the CDR3 is 14 residues. This chain's CDR3 is CASSTGLGFGELFF. The DNA read from the CDR3 is TGTGCCAGCAGTACGGGACTAGGGTTCGGGGAG.

For this clone: The missing CDR3 end, 3 residues past where the read stops, is filled in from the germline J gene. This chain links TRBV20-1 with TRBJ2-5; 12 bases are a match to TRBD1. The CDR3 sequence is 15 residues long. Germline loops: CDR1 DFQATT, CDR2 SNEGSKA (reference sequence). The V and J ends lost 6 bases and 5 bases, in that order; junction bases with no gene match: 10. The CDR3 bases that were read are TGCAGTGCAAAAGTTGGGACAGGGGGCGGGGAGACC. Translating gives CSAKVGTGGGET. The full CDR3 protein reads CSAKVGTGGGETQYF.

Worth noting for this clone: The read terminates 3 residues ahead of where the CDR3 ends, so the germline J gene completes it. The chain uses TRBV19 and TRBJ2-2; TRBD1 aligns across 8 bases. From germline, CDR1 is LNHDA and CDR2 SQIVND (reference sequence). CDR3 size: 15 residues. The part of the CDR3 DNA that was read is TGTGCCAGTAGTTCGTCGGACAGGGTTACTTCACCG. It translates to CASSSSDRVTSP. The full CDR3 reads CASSSSDRVTSPLFF.

Concerning this clone: With the read ending 3 residues before the CDR3 end, the germline J gene is used to fill in that end. V is TRBV20-1 and J is TRBJ2-3; TRBD2 is a possible D gene (6 bases). Trimming removed 0 bases at V and 4 bases at J, with 11 bases between. The germline CDR1 and CDR2 sequences are DFQATT and SNEGSKA (reference sequence). CDR3 length: 14 residues. CDR3: CSARDRRGADTQYF. The sequenced part of the CDR3 DNA is TGCAGTGCTAGAGATAGGAGGGGCGCAGATACG.

A note on this clone: The CDR3 is cut off 3 residues early in the read; its end comes from the germline J gene. The gene calls are TRBV19 and TRBJ1-2; 8 bases map to TRBD1. The germline CDR1 and CDR2 sequences are LNHDA and SQIVND (reference sequence). CDR3 size: 16 residues. Trimming cost V 4 bases and J 6 bases; bases outside gene matches: 13. The CDR3: CASSTWGRGQTDGYTF. CDR3 DNA, as far as it was read: TGTGCCAGTAGTACCTGGGGCAGGGGGCAGACGGATGGC.

Regarding this clone: The read ends 3 residues before the CDR3 terminus; that terminus is restored from the germline J gene. V usage is TRBV2 and J usage is TRBJ1-2; D ambiguous. Germline assignment: CDR1 SNHLY and CDR2 FYNNEI. The CDR3 has 11 amino acids. Here the CDR3 reads CASTEADTYTF. Incomplete CDR3 DNA: TGTGCCAGTACAGAGGCAGATACC.

For this clone: The read halts 3 residues ahead of the CDR3 end, with the missing end drawn from the germline J gene. The J gene is TRBJ2-3, the V gene TRBV10-2; unclear D gene. V was clipped by 3 bases and J by 7 bases, with 8 bases between them. The germline V gene encodes CDR1 WSHSY and CDR2 SAAADI. This CDR3 spans 12 amino acids. The CDR3 is CASSELSHTQYF. CDR3 bases read: TGCGCCAGCAGTGAACTCTCACATACG.

Comments on this clone: The CDR3 extends 3 residues past the end of the read, so its final part is completed from the germline J gene. The chain has TRBV19 and TRBJ2-6; 12 bases are shared with TRBD1. This CDR3 contains 20 residues. Germline CDR1 reads LNHDA; CDR2 reads SQIVND (reference sequence). V dropped 3 bases and J dropped 2; count of bases not matched to a gene: 11. The sequenced part of the CDR3 DNA is TGTGCCAGTAGTATCCCCGGCGGGACAGGGGGCGAGGCTGGGGCCAACGTC. Its protein product is CASSIPGGTGGEAGANV. The entire CDR3 protein is CASSIPGGTGGEAGANVLTF.

Worth noting for this clone: The CDR3 end is not reached by the read, which stops 3 residues before it; the germline J gene fills it in. V is TRBV2 and J is TRBJ1-2, with 7 nucleotides matching TRBD1. The CDR3 runs 15 residues. The V and J ends lost 7 bases and 2 bases, in that order; junction bases with no gene match: 10. Per germline, CDR1 SNHLY and CDR2 FYNNEI. The DNA read from the CDR3 is TGTGCCAGCACCACTCTAGGACAGGACAACTATGGC. Its protein product is CASTTLGQDNYG. The full-length CDR3 reads as CASTTLGQDNYGYTF.

Regarding this clone: The sequenced fragment ends 3 residues before the CDR3 boundary, so the rest is inferred from the germline J gene. V and J are TRBV5-1 and TRBJ2-3; TRBD2 matches at 7 bases. The CDR3 covers 16 residues. Germline-derived CDR1 and CDR2 are SGHRS and YFSETQ. The CDR3 reads CASSLPTRLAEETQYF. The DNA read from the CDR3 is TGCGCCAGCAGCTTACCTACGCGACTAGCAGAAGAGACG.

Remarks on this clone: The sequence runs out 3 residues before the end of the CDR3; the remainder is reconstructed from the germline J gene. The rearrangement links TRBV2 to TRBJ1-4; 8 bases match TRBD1. Germline loops: CDR1 SNHLY, CDR2 FYNNEI. V shed 11 bases, J shed 7 bases, and the junction held 9 bases outside the gene matches. This CDR3 has 13 amino acids. CDR3 sequence: CAGQQGVAEKLFF. CDR3 DNA, as far as it was read: TGTGCCGGACAACAGGGGGTTGCTGAAAAA.

For this clone: The read falls 3 residues short of the CDR3 end, and the missing part is taken from the germline J gene. The genes are TRBV30 and TRBJ2-3; 9 bases are a match to TRBD2. V dropped 0 bases and J dropped 3; count of bases not matched to a gene: 16. The V gene's germline CDR1 is GTSNPN and CDR2 SVGIG (reference sequence). This CDR3 is 19 amino acids long. The part of the CDR3 DNA that was read is TGTGCCTGGAGTGTTGTTAGCGGGGGAGTCTTTTATAGGACAGATACG. Amino acid sequence: CAWSVVSGGVFYRTDT. The entire CDR3 is CAWSVVSGGVFYRTDTQYF.

Concerning this clone: The sequenced fragment ends 3 residues before the CDR3 boundary, so the rest is inferred from the germline J gene. This rearrangement joins TRBV20-1 to TRBJ2-7; 10 nucleotides match TRBD1. The CDR3 runs to 13 residues. CDR1 is DFQATT, CDR2 SNEGSKA, per germline (reference sequence). With V trimmed by 2 bases and J by 6 bases, 4 bases remained unmatched. CDR3 sequence: CSARPDRGLEQYF. The DNA read from the CDR3 is TGCAGTGCTAGACCTGACAGGGGGCTCGAG.

To note about this clone: Sequencing ends 3 residues short of the CDR3 end; the germline J gene provides the rest. The chain carries TRBV19 and TRBJ2-7; D unresolved. The germline V and J ends were trimmed by 5 bases and 4 bases, with 15 bases remaining between them. This CDR3 contains 14 residues. Germline V gene sequence: CDR1 LNHDA, CDR2 SQIVND (reference sequence). The part of the CDR3 DNA that was read is TGTGCCAGTAGTTCCCTTCCTAACCTTTACGAG. Translation: CASSSLPNLYE. The full CDR3 protein reads CASSSLPNLYEQYF.

About this clone itself: With the read ending 3 residues before the CDR3 end, the germline J gene is used to fill in that end. The J gene is TRBJ2-3, the V gene TRBV19; possible D gene TRBD1, 6 bases. This CDR3 spans 16 amino acids. Per the germline V gene, CDR1 is LNHDA and CDR2 is SQIVND (reference sequence). The sequenced CDR3 bases are TGTGCCAGTAGTATAGGACGCTGGACAGCACAAGAGACG. This sequence encodes CASSIGRWTAQET. The whole CDR3 protein is CASSIGRWTAQETQYF.

A note on this clone: Read data end 3 residues before the CDR3 end; the end is taken from the germline J gene. The genes are TRBV7-3 and TRBJ1-2, with D hard to call. CDR1 and CDR2 (germline): SGHTA, FQGTGA. This CDR3 is built from 14 residues. CDR3 bases read: TGTGCCAGCAGCAGGACTAGCGGCACAGATACC. This codes for CASSRTSGTDT. Given in full, the CDR3 is CASSRTSGTDTYTF.

A note on this clone: The sequence runs out 3 residues before the end of the CDR3; the remainder is reconstructed from the germline J gene. The chain is built from TRBV30 and TRBJ2-2; 12 bases line up with TRBD1. The germline V gene has CDR1 GTSNPN and CDR2 SVGIG (reference sequence). The CDR3 runs to 15 residues. CDR3 amino acids: CAWSSRDRGLEKLFF. The part of the CDR3 DNA that was read is TGTGCCTGGAGTAGCAGGGACAGGGGGCTCGAAAAG.

Concerning this clone itself: The read is 3 residues too short to cover the CDR3 end, so that end is filled in from the germline J gene. The chain employs TRBV7-9 and TRBJ2-1; D uncertain. Germline V gene lookup returns CDR1 SEHNR and CDR2 FQNEAQ (reference sequence). V lost 1 base and J 7 bases, leaving 8 bases between the germline ends. The CDR3 is made up of 13 amino acids. This CDR3 is CASSLGLRNEQFF. CDR3 bases read: TGTGCCAGCAGCTTAGGATTGAGGAATGAG.

In regard to this clone: Read coverage stops 3 residues before the CDR3 terminus; the germline J gene supplies the remainder. The rearrangement links TRBV7-2 to TRBJ1-5, with 8 bases fitting TRBD1. Germline-derived CDR1 and CDR2 are SGHTA and FQGNSA. The J segment lost 4 bases and the V segment lost 5 bases, leaving 7 bases of the junction unmatched. This CDR3 has 15 amino acids. The part of the CDR3 DNA that was read is TGTGCCAGCAGCCTTCAGGGGGCCGGTAATCAGCCC. This sequence encodes CASSLQGAGNQP. The full CDR3 protein reads CASSLQGAGNQPQHF.

In regard to this clone: The sequenced fragment ends 3 residues before the CDR3 boundary, so the rest is inferred from the germline J gene. The chain carries TRBV5-6 and TRBJ2-7, with 11 bases aligning to TRBD1. CDR1 and CDR2 (germline): SGHDT, YYEEEE. J was trimmed by 3 bases and V by 4 bases; bases with no gene match: 6. This CDR3 has 15 residues. The CDR3 is CASSAGQGAFYEQYF. Incomplete CDR3 DNA: TGTGCCAGCAGCGCTGGACAGGGGGCGTTCTACGAG.

A word on this clone: The read ends 3 residues before the CDR3 terminus; that terminus is restored from the germline J gene. The J gene is TRBJ2-1, the V gene TRBV5-5; TRBD2 aligns across 7 bases. The germline V gene encodes CDR1 SGHKS and CDR2 YYEKEE (reference sequence). The CDR3 is made up of 14 amino acids. Germline trimming cut 0 bases from V and 9 bases from J; bases unmatched to any gene: 6. The sequenced CDR3 bases are TGTGCCAGCAGCTTGGGTGGGGGGGTCGGTGAG. The encoded protein is CASSLGGGVGE. The CDR3, in full, reads CASSLGGGVGEQFF. The whole variable domain, remainder taken from reference TRBV5-5 and TRBJ2-1, is DAGVTQSPTHLIKTRGQQVTLRCSPISGHKSVSWYQQVLGQGPQFIFQYYEKEERGRGNFPDRFSARQFPNYSSELNVNALLLGDSALYLCASSLGGGVGEQFFGPGTRLTVL.

The sequenced CDR3 bases are TGTGCCAGCAGCTTTGGGCTAGCGGGTTACAATGAG. Translating it yields CASSFGLAGYNE. The full CDR3 reads CASSFGLAGYNEQFF. This chain links TRBV7-3 with TRBJ2-1, with 8 bases aligning to TRBD2. Read sequence stops 3 residues before the CDR3 end, and the germline J gene provides the missing end. V shed 3 bases, J shed 4 bases, and the junction held 5 bases outside the gene matches. Germline V gene data show CDR1 as SGHTA and CDR2 as FQGTGA. The length of the CDR3 is 15 residues.

A remark on this clone: The read ends 3 residues before the CDR3 terminus; that terminus is restored from the germline J gene. The J gene is TRBJ2-3, the V gene TRBV29-1, with D tentatively TRBD1 (5 bases). Per the germline V gene, CDR1 is SQVTM and CDR2 is ANQGSEA. CDR3 length: 15 residues. Incomplete CDR3 DNA: TGCAGCGCCTCCTACGTGGGGCGCGTAATGGAGACG. It encodes CSASYVGRVMET. The full CDR3 protein reads CSASYVGRVMETQYF.

Notes on this clone: The observed sequence ends 3 residues before the CDR3 terminus, with the missing tail filled in from the germline J gene. The rearrangement uses TRBV19 and TRBJ1-1; TRBD1 aligns across 10 bases. The CDR3 length is 17 residues. Looked up from germline, CDR1 is LNHDA and CDR2 is SQIVND (reference sequence). The CDR3 region is CASSGYWRQGAKERAFF. The part of the CDR3 DNA that was read is TGTGCCAGTAGTGGCTACTGGCGACAGGGGGCGAAGGAAAGA.

With respect to this clone: With the read ending 3 residues before the CDR3 end, the germline J gene is used to fill in that end. The J gene is TRBJ2-3, the V gene TRBV11-2; unclear D gene. The CDR3 loop spans 13 amino acids. Germline CDR1 reads SGHAT; CDR2 reads FQNNGV. The CDR3 bases that were read are TGTGCCAGCAGCTTAGAAGCGAATCAGCCG. This codes for CASSLEANQP. The full CDR3 protein is CASSLEANQPQYF.

Of note for this clone: Read data end 3 residues before the CDR3 end; the end is taken from the germline J gene. This chain joins TRBV13 and TRBJ2-7; possible D gene TRBD2, 5 bases. The germline V gene encodes CDR1 PRHDT and CDR2 FYEKMQ (reference sequence). The CDR3 covers 14 residues. V lost 3 bases to trimming and J lost 3 bases, with 12 bases between them. The DNA read from the CDR3 is TGTGCCAGCAGCTTCGGGGAGACCCTCTACGAG. Translation gives CASSFGETLYE. The entire CDR3 is CASSFGETLYEQYF.